The present entry profiles one T cell receptor beta chain with its context. Its specificity is unknown. A much larger clone lies a single base off, so this may be a read error. These data are taken from a study of tumor-infiltrating lymphocytes in primary liver carcinoma. Study in general: Spanning 30 to 69 years of age, the patients were men and women. Whole-study findings and limits: Tumor specimens were characterized by a significantly higher top-250-clone fraction than blood (p = 0.039). Since the samples were bulk and unsorted, the CD4+ and CD8+ repertoires were not compared. In tumor-adjacent and tumor-blood pairs, overlap was lower than in tumor region pairs.

The researchers obtained blood RNA from unsorted whole blood and also extracted germline DNA. Germline CDR1 is SQVTM and CDR2 is ANQGSEA. The length of the CDR3 is 13 residues. V lost 5 bases and J 8 bases, leaving 16 bases between the germline ends. With a constant-region primer, TCR beta cDNA was made from approximately 520 ng of total RNA. What produced the TCR beta libraries was three nested multiplex PCR rounds using slightly modified ARM-PCR. Each of the first two PCR rounds ran approximately 9 cycles with TRBV1-TRBV30 forward and C-beta reverse primers. TCRdb independently ran MiXCR on the multiplex PCR reads; one entry per CDR3 protein. The sample has about 320,000 distinct CDR3 sequences; roughly 60% are singletons.

This chain connects TRBV29-1 to TRBJ2-1; TRBD1 or TRBD2 may be the D gene (6 bases each). Sequencing was carried out using peripheral blood. The receptor was isolated from a woman in her twenties or thirties with primary liver carcinoma and hepatitis B virus infection. In DNA, the CDR3 is TGCAGCGTTCAAGGGGGGAGAAACGATGAGCAGTTCTTC. Translating gives CSVQGGRNDEQFF.